This is a list of T cell receptor beta chains from one sample in a study of cytomegalovirus exposure and HLA in healthy donors. Here immunoSEQ multiplex PCR was the method, and the copy in TCRdb shows in-frame clones only, minus some. This repertoire shows about 180,000 clones, around four fifths found once; its top ten account for 1.4% to 1.5%. The sequenced sample was PBMCs. These receptors were obtained from a man between 18 and 29 years old in good health and CMV-seronegative. Both conserved end residues are part of each CDR3. A D gene is named only where the DNA matches it firmly. For some rows the clone size is stated as once, few or many, or as a class when expanded; others skip it.

length | size | D | J | V | CDR3 | DNA
13 | . | . | TRBJ1-3 | TRBV9 | CASSVTDGNTIYF | TGTGCCAGCAGCGTCACAGACGGAAACACCATATATTTT
13 | . | . | TRBJ2-7 | TRBV5-6 | CASSLAASGRGYF | TGTGCCAGCAGCCTCGCGGCCTCCGGCCGGGGGTACTTC
14 | . | . | TRBJ2-1 | TRBV9 | CASSDGPGAGEQFF | TGTGCCAGCAGCGATGGACCAGGGGCGGGTGAGCAGTTCTTC
18 | . | TRBD1 | TRBJ2-2 | TRBV4-3 | CASSDRDRAIINTGELFF | TGCGCCAGCAGCGATCGGGACAGGGCTATCATAAACACCGGGGAGCTGTTTTTT
16 | . | TRBD2 | TRBJ2-4 | TRBV25-1 | CASRAGAELAKNIQYF | TGTGCCAGCAGAGCGGGGGCGGAACTAGCCAAAAACATTCAGTACTTC
13 | . | . | TRBJ2-7 | TRBV23-1 | CASSRSRGYEQYF | TGCGCCAGCAGTCGCTCCAGGGGCTACGAGCAGTACTTC
18 | . | TRBD1 | TRBJ1-5 | TRBV7-7 | CASPTADRGTASNQPQHF | TGTGCTAGCCCGACCGCCGACCGAGGGACAGCTAGCAATCAGCCCCAGCATTTT
13 | once | . | TRBJ1-5 | TRBV27 | CASSRVLGQPQHF | TGTGCCAGCAGCAGGGTTCTAGGTCAGCCCCAGCATTTT
13 | . | TRBD1 | TRBJ1-1 | TRBV2 | CASSESGTGEAFF | TGTGCCAGCAGTGAGTCAGGGACAGGTGAAGCTTTCTTT
16 | . | . | TRBJ2-5 | TRBV4-1 | CASSRIGQEVRETQYF | TGCGCCAGCAGCCGAATTGGCCAGGAGGTGCGAGAGACCCAGTACTTC
17 | . | TRBD2 | TRBJ2-2 | TRBV29-1 | CSARGLAGGPNTGELFF | TGCAGCGCAAGGGGACTAGCGGGAGGGCCAAACACCGGGGAGCTGTTTTTT
15 | . | TRBD2 | TRBJ2-7 | TRBV5-1 | CASSLASGNSYEQYF | TGCGCCAGCAGCTTGGCTAGCGGGAACTCCTACGAGCAGTACTTC
14 | . | . | TRBJ2-7 | TRBV7-9 | CASSQAGSFYEQYF | TGTGCCAGCAGCCAGGCTGGGAGCTTCTACGAGCAGTACTTC
13 | . | . | TRBJ1-1 | TRBV11-3 | CASSLTGRTEAFF | TGTGCCAGCAGCTTGACAGGTAGAACTGAAGCTTTCTTT
13 | . | . | TRBJ1-1 | TRBV2 | CASRRHMNTEAFF | TGTGCCAGCAGAAGACATATGAACACTGAAGCTTTCTTT
16 | . | . | TRBJ1-1 | TRBV5-8 | CASSRWGLVFNTEAFF | TGTGCCAGCAGCCGGTGGGGCCTCGTGTTTAACACTGAAGCTTTCTTT
12 | medium-sized | TRBD1 | TRBJ1-2 | TRBV6-6 | CASSKGTGWDDF | TGTGCCAGCAGTAAAGGGACAGGGTGGGATGATTTC
17 | few | TRBD1 | TRBJ2-5 | TRBV7-9 | CASSLALGQEPRRAQYF | TGTGCCAGCAGCTTAGCTTTGGGACAGGAGCCCAGGAGGGCCCAGTACTTC
15 | . | . | TRBJ2-7 | TRBV7-8 | CASSLPSLISYEQYF | TGTGCCAGCAGCTTACCTAGCCTTATCTCCTACGAGCAGTACTTC
15 | . | TRBD1 | TRBJ2-1 | TRBV5-1 | CASSLQGDTYNEQFF | TGCGCCAGCAGCTTGCAGGGGGACACCTACAATGAGCAGTTCTTC
15 | . | . | TRBJ1-2 | TRBV7-8 | CASSLSRDFFYGYTF | TGTGCCAGCAGCTTATCCCGGGACTTTTTTTATGGCTACACCTTC
12 | few | TRBD1 | TRBJ2-3 | TRBV30 | CAGQGMTDTQYF | TGTGCCGGACAGGGGATGACAGATACGCAGTATTTT